This TCR beta chain was sequenced during a study of PD-1 blockade in classical Hodgkin lymphoma. General study points: Baseline TCR diversity was reportedly lower in newly diagnosed patients than healthy donors. The causes of the repertoire differences, possibly disease activity or prior therapy, remain undefined.

The time point is: newly diagnosed, previously untreated cHL patient sample. The authors used newly diagnosed, untreated classical Hodgkin lymphoma PBMCs as comparison. Sequencing used immunoSEQ multiplex PCR; TCRdb keeps in-frame clones, though not all of them. The profile shows about 25,000 clones, approximately 93% of them singletons. The germline V gene has CDR1 MNHEY and CDR2 SMNVEV (reference sequence). Trimming cost V 4 bases and J 4 bases, with 19 bases left between them. There are 16 residues in the CDR3. On this clone itself: What it binds is not known.

The receptor was isolated from a human donor with classical Hodgkin lymphoma. Sequenced material: peripheral blood mononuclear cells (PBMCs). The gene calls are TRBV27 and TRBJ1-2; weak D call: TRBD1 (5 bases). CDR3 DNA: TGTGCCAGCAGTTCGGAGGGCCGCGGCGGGGCCTATGGCTACACCTTC. Translating it yields CASSSEGRGGAYGYTF.